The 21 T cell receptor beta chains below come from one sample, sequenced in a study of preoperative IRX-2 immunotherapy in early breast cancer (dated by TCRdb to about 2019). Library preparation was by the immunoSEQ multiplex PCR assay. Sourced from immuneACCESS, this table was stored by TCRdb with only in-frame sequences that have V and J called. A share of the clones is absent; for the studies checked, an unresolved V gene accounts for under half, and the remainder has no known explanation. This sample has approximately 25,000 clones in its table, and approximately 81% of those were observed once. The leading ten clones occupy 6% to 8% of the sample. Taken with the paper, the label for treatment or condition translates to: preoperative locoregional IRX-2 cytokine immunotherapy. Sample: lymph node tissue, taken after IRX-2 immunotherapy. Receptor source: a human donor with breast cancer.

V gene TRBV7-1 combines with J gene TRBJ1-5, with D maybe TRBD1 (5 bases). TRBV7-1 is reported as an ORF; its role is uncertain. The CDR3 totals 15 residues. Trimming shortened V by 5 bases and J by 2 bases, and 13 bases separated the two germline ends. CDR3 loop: CASSIEGTGNQPQHF. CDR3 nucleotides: TGTGCCAGCAGCATCGAAGGGACGGGCAATCAGCCCCAGCATTTT.

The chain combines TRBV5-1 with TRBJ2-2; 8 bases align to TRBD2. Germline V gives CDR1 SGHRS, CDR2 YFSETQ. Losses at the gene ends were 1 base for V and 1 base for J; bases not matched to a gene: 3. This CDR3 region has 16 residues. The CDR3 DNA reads TGCGCCAGCAGCTTGTCTCTAGCGGGGAACACCGGGGAGCTGTTTTTT. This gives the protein CASSLSLAGNTGELFF.

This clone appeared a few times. CDR3 residues: CASSLGPSGLALYEQYF. As DNA, the CDR3 is TGTGCCAGCAGCTTAGGACCATCGGGACTCGCTCTCTACGAGCAGTACTTC. The V and J genes are TRBV11-3 and TRBJ2-7; D is possibly TRBD2 (6 bases). CDR3 length: 17 amino acids. Trimming stripped 1 base from V and 3 bases from J, with 19 bases between. The germline V gene encodes CDR1 SGHNT and CDR2 YENEEA.

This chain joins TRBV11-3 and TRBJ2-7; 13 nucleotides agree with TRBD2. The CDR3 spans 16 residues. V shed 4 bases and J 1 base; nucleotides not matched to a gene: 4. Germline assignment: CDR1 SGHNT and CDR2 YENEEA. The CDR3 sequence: CASSSRLAGGSYEQYF. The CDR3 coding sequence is TGTGCCAGCAGCTCCCGACTAGCGGGAGGTTCCTACGAGCAGTACTTC.

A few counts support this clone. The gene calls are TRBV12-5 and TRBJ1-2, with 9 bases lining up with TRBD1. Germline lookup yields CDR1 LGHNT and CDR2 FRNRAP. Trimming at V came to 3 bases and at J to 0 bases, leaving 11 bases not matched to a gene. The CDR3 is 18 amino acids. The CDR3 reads CASGLFDETGGTNYGYTF. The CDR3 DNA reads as TGTGCTAGTGGTTTATTTGACGAGACAGGGGGAACTAACTATGGCTACACCTTC.

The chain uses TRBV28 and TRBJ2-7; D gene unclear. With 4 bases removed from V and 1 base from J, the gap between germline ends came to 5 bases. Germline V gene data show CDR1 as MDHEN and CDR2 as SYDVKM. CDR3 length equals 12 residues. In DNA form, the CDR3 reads TGTGCCAGCAGTTACGGGTCCTACGAGCAGTACTTC. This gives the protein CASSYGSYEQYF.

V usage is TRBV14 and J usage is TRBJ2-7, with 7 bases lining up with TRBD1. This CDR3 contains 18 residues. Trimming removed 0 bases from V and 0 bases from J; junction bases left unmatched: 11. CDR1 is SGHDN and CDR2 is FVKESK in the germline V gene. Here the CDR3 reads CASSQDYTNRGRSYEQYF. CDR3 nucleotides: TGTGCCAGCAGCCAAGACTATACTAACAGGGGCCGCTCCTACGAGCAGTACTTC.

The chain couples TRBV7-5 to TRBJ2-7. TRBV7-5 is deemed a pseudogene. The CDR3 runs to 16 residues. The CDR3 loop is CASSPVHGRSSYEQYF. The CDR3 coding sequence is TGTGCCAGCAGCCCTGTCCACGGACGTTCCTCCTACGAGCAGTACTTC.

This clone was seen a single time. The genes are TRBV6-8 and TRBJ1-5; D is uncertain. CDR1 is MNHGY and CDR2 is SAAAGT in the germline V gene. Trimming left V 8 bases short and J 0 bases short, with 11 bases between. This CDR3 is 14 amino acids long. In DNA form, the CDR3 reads TGTGCCAGCGTGGCCATAGATAGCAATCAGCCCCAGCATTTT. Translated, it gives CASVAIDSNQPQHF.

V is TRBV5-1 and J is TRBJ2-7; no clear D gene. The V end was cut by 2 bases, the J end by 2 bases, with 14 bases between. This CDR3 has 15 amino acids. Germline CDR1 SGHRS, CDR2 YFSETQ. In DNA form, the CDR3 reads TGCGCCAGCAGCTTTTCCACCGGTCCCACCTACGAGCAGTACTTC. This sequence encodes CASSFSTGPTYEQYF.

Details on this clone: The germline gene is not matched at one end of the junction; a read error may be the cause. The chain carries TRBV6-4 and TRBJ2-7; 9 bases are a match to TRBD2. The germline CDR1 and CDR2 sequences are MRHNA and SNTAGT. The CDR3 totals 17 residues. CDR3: CASSYSKDSGSFYEQYF. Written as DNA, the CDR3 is TGTGCCAGCAGTTACTCGAAGGATAGCGGGAGTTTCTACGAGCAGTACTTC.

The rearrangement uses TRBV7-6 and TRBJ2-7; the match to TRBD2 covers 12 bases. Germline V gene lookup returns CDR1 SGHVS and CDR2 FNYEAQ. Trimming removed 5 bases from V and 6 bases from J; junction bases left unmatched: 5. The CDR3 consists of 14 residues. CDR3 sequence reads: CASSPRTSGTEQYF. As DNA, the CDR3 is TGTGCCAGCAGCCCTCGGACTAGCGGGACCGAGCAGTACTTC.

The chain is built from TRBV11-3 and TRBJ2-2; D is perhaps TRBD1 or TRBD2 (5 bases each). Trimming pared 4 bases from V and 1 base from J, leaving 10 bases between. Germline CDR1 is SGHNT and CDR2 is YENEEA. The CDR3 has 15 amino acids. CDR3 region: CASSYPGRNTGELFF. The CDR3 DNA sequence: TGTGCCAGCAGCTACCCGGGACGGAACACCGGGGAGCTGTTTTTT.

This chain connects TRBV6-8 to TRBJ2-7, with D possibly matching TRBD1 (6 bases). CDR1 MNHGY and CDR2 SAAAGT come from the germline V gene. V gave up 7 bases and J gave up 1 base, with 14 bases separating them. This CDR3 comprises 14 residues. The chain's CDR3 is CASIGTSLSYEQYF. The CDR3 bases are TGTGCCAGCATCGGGACATCACTTTCCTACGAGCAGTACTTC.

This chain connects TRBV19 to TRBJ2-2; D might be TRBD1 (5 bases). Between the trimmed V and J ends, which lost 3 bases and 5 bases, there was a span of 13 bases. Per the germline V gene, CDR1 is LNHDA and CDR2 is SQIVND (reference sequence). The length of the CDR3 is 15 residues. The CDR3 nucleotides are TGTGCCAGTAGTATTGGTCCAGGACATACCGGGGAGCTGTTTTTT. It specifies CASSIGPGHTGELFF. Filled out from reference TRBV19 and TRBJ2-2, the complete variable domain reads DGGITQSPKYLFRKEGQNVTLSCEQNLNHDAMYWYRQDPGQGLRLIYYSQIVNDFQKGDIAEGYSVSREKKESFPLTVTSAQKNPTAFYLCASSIGPGHTGELFFGEGSRLTVL.

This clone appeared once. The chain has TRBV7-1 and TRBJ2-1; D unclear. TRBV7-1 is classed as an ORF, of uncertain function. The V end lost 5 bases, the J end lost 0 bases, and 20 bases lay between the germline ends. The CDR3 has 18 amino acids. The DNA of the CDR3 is TGTGCCAGCAGCAAAGCCCTAGACGGGTTGAGCTCCTACAATGAGCAGTTCTTC. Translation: CASSKALDGLSSYNEQFF.

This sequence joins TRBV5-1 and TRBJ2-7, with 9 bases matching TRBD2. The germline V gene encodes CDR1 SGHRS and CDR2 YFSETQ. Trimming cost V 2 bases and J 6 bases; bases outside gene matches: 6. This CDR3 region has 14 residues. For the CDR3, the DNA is TGCGCCAGCAGCTTCATAGCGGGAGTGGGCGAGCAGTACTTC. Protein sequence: CASSFIAGVGEQYF.

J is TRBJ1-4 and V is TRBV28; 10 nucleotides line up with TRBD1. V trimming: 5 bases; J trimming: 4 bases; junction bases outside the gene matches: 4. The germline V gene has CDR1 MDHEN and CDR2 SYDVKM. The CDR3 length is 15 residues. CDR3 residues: CASSTWDRGNEKLFF. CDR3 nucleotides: TGTGCCAGCAGTACCTGGGACAGGGGTAATGAAAAACTGTTTTTT. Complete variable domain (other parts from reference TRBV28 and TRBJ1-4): DVKVTQSSRYLVKRTGEKVFLECVQDMDHENMFWYRQDPGLGLRLIYFSYDVKMKEKGDIPEGYSVSREKKERFSLILESASTNQTSMYLCASSTWDRGNEKLFFGSGTQLSVL.

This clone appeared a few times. CDR3 in amino acids: CASWDRKETQYF. CDR3 coding DNA: TGTGCCAGCTGGGACAGGAAAGAGACCCAGTACTTC. The chain has TRBV6-8 and TRBJ2-5, with 8 bases that match TRBD1. Germline trimming cut 8 bases from V and 3 bases from J; bases unmatched to any gene: 2. The CDR3 extends over 12 amino acids. CDR1 MNHGY and CDR2 SAAAGT come from the germline V gene.

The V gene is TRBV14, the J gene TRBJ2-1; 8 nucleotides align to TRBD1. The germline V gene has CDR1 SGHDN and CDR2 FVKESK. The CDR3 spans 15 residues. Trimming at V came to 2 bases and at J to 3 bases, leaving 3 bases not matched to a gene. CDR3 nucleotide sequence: TGTGCCAGCAGCCAAATTACAGGGGGCTACAATGAGCAGTTCTTC. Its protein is CASSQITGGYNEQFF. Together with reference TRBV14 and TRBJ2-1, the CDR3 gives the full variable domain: EAGVTQFPSHSVIEKGQTVTLRCDPISGHDNLYWYRRVMGKEIKFLLHFVKESKQDESGMPNNRFLAERTGGTYSTLKVQPAELEDSGVYFCASSQITGGYNEQFFGPGTRLTVL.

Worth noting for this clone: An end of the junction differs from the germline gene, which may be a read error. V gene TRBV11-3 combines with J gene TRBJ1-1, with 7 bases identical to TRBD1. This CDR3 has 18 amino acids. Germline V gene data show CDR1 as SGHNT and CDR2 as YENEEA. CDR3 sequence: CASSVTGQQLPSNTEAFF. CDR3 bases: TGTGCTAGCAGCGTTACGGGACAGCAACTCCCATCAAACACTGAAGCTTTCTTT. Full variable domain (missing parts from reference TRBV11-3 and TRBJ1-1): EAGVVQSPRYKIIEKKQPVAFWCNPISGHNTLYWYLQNLGQGPELLIRYENEEAVDDSQLPKDRFSAERLKGVDSTLKIQPAELGDSAVYLCASSVTGQQLPSNTEAFFGQGTRLTVV.